The 32 T cell receptor beta chains given below trace back to one sample, sequenced in a study of cytomegalovirus exposure and HLA in healthy donors. The primer mix had 60 Vbeta and 13 Jbeta primers. The method was immunoSEQ multiplex PCR; TCRdb's version includes in-frame clones alone and lacks a portion of them. This table has 150,000 or so clones, about 74% appearing once. The specimen was PBMCs. The receptors shown here come from a woman in her 40s in good health and CMV-seronegative.

This clone has only a few counts. The chain combines TRBV6-1 with TRBJ1-5; perhaps TRBD1 as D (6 bases). This CDR3 has 14 residues. V lost 3 bases and J 3 bases, leaving 9 bases between the germline ends. Per germline, CDR1 MNHNS and CDR2 SASEGT. For the CDR3, the DNA is TGTGCCAGCAGTGACAGGGGATACAATCAGCCCCAGCATTTT. Its protein product is CASSDRGYNQPQHF.

The chain joins TRBV10-3 to TRBJ1-6; D ambiguous. V gave up 4 bases and J gave up 5 bases, with 9 bases separating them. The germline gives CDR1 ENHRY, CDR2 SYGVKD. The CDR3 length is 14 residues. For the CDR3, the DNA is TGTGCCATCAGTGGTGGCACAGATAATTCACCCCTCCACTTT. Amino acids: CAISGGTDNSPLHF.

The V gene is TRBV27, the J gene TRBJ1-4, with a tentative D call TRBD1 (6 bases). CDR3 length equals 14 residues. The ends were cut back, 4 bases at V and 5 bases at J, with 11 bases in the middle. Germline V lookup: CDR1 MNHEY, CDR2 SMNVEV (reference sequence). CDR3 sequence: CASSSWGRNEKLFF. The CDR3 nucleotides read TGTGCCAGCAGTTCTTGGGGGCGGAATGAAAAACTGTTTTTT.

This sequence joins TRBV2 and TRBJ1-1, with D perhaps matching TRBD1 (6 bases). The CDR3 is 12 amino acids. Germline CDR1 is SNHLY and CDR2 is FYNNEI. Trimming took off 8 bases at V and 6 bases at J, with 13 bases between the two ends. The CDR3 sequence is CASGGQSSEAFF. DNA of the CDR3: TGTGCCAGCGGAGGACAGTCGTCTGAAGCTTTCTTT.

In this sample, this clone turned up a few times. CDR3 sequence reads: CASSLTNYGYTF. In nucleotides, the CDR3 is TGTGCCAGCAGTTTGACAAACTATGGCTACACCTTC. The V and J genes are TRBV5-6 and TRBJ1-2, with D uncertain. The germline V gene encodes CDR1 SGHDT and CDR2 YYEEEE. Trimming removed 5 bases at V and 2 bases at J, with 7 bases between. The CDR3 consists of 12 residues.

The chain joins TRBV4-2 to TRBJ1-2; TRBD1 agrees at 8 bases. The J segment lost 5 bases and the V segment lost 3 bases, leaving 5 bases of the junction unmatched. CDR1 and CDR2 from the germline V gene are LGHNA and YNFKEQ. CDR3 length: 14 residues. The DNA for the CDR3 is TGTGCCAGCAGCCAGACGGACAGGGTATATGGCTACACCTTC. It encodes CASSQTDRVYGYTF.

Only one count was recorded for this clone. One end of the junction is discordant with germline, which a read error may explain. The chain recombines TRBV7-7 with TRBJ2-3; D possibly corresponds to TRBD2 (6 bases). In germline, CDR1 is SSHAT, CDR2 FNYEAQ (reference sequence). The CDR3 totals 14 residues. CDR3 nucleotides: TGTGCTAGCAGCTTAGGAGGGATCGCAGATACGCAGTATTTT. Translated, it gives CASSLGGIADTQYF.

This rearrangement joins TRBV28 to TRBJ2-5, with 14 bases lining up with TRBD2. The CDR3 runs 17 residues. With 4 bases clipped from V and 2 bases from J, the junction kept 6 bases outside the gene matches. Germline CDR1 MDHEN, CDR2 SYDVKM. In DNA form, the CDR3 reads TGTGCCAGCAGTTCCGGACTAGCGGGGGGCGTACAAGAGACCCAGTACTTC. It translates to CASSSGLAGGVQETQYF.

Written as DNA, the CDR3 is TGTGCCAGTAGTATAGAGGGCTACGGAAACACCATATATTTT. Translation gives CASSIEGYGNTIYF. The rearrangement links TRBV19 to TRBJ1-3; unclear D gene. CDR1 is LNHDA, CDR2 SQIVND, per germline (reference sequence). Trimming took off 0 bases at V and 4 bases at J, with 7 bases between the two ends. CDR3 length: 14 amino acids.

V gene TRBV5-1 combines with J gene TRBJ2-7, with 7 bases fitting TRBD2. The CDR3 length is 15 residues. Germline-derived CDR1 and CDR2 are SGHRS and YFSETQ. The trim removed 1 base at V and 3 bases at J, leaving 7 bases unmatched. CDR3 protein: CASSLQPREGYEQYF. The DNA for the CDR3 is TGCGCCAGCAGCTTGCAACCCAGGGAGGGCTACGAGCAGTACTTC.

The chain joins TRBV19 to TRBJ1-1; D call uncertain. The V end was cut by 3 bases, the J end by 0 bases, with 8 bases between. The CDR3 has 14 residues. Germline V lookup: CDR1 LNHDA, CDR2 SQIVND (reference sequence). The DNA for the CDR3 is TGTGCCAGTAGTATCCGGGTCGTGAACACTGAAGCTTTCTTT. Amino acid sequence: CASSIRVVNTEAFF.

This clone was recorded once. The chain is built from TRBV11-2 and TRBJ1-4; 10 positions agree with TRBD1. With V trimmed by 4 bases and J by 8 bases, 10 bases remained unmatched. CDR1 is SGHAT, CDR2 FQNNGV, per germline. The CDR3 loop spans 16 amino acids. The CDR3 reads CASSSTGGRGWEKLFF. DNA of the CDR3: TGTGCCAGCAGCTCGACAGGGGGCCGGGGCTGGGAAAAACTGTTTTTT.

The CDR3 DNA reads TGCGCCAGCAGTCCTGTTGAGCGGGGAGGGGTAATCATAGCTTTCTTT. It translates to CASSPVERGGVIIAFF. This rearrangement joins TRBV23-1 to TRBJ1-1; a possible D gene is TRBD1 (5 bases). TRBV23-1 is assigned to the ORF class and has an uncertain function. V shed 4 bases and J shed 10 bases, with 25 bases lying between them. This CDR3 contains 16 residues.

The V call is TRBV18, the J call TRBJ1-2; possible D gene TRBD1, 6 bases. The CDR3 runs to 13 residues. Trimming removed 4 bases from V and 4 bases from J, with 10 bases in between. CDR1 is KGHSH and CDR2 is LQKENI in the germline V gene. The CDR3 DNA is TGTGCCAGCTCACTGGACAGCGCCTATGGCTACACCTTC. Protein product: CASSLDSAYGYTF.

In its sample, this clone was seen a few times. J is TRBJ1-1 and V is TRBV27; TRBD1 is a possible D gene (5 bases). CDR3 size: 13 residues. Between the trimmed V and J ends, which lost 5 bases and 4 bases, there was a span of 11 bases. CDR1 is MNHEY, CDR2 SMNVEV, per germline (reference sequence). The CDR3, as DNA: TGTGCCAGCAGTCTCGGGGGTGGCACTGAAGCTTTCTTT. Protein: CASSLGGGTEAFF.

V and J are TRBV6-6 and TRBJ2-7; D ambiguous. The V gene lost 5 bases and the J gene lost 3 bases, with 5 bases spanning the gap. This CDR3 has 11 amino acids. Germline V CDR1 and CDR2: MNHNY, SVGAGI (reference sequence). The CDR3 DNA reads TGTGCCAGCAGTCAGGTCTACGAGCAGTACTTC. This encodes CASSQVYEQYF.

The CDR3, as DNA: TGTGCCAGCAGCGAGACGACAGCCAACTACAATGAGCAGTTCTTC. Residues: CASSETTANYNEQFF. V and J are TRBV6-5 and TRBJ2-1; tentatively, D is TRBD1 (5 bases). Germline V gives CDR1 MNHEY, CDR2 SVGAGI. V gave up 6 bases and J gave up 3 bases, with 15 bases separating them. The CDR3 loop spans 15 amino acids.

This CDR3 reads CASSPGTGGWKQYF. As DNA, the CDR3 is TGTGCCAGCAGCCCCGGGACAGGGGGCTGGAAGCAGTACTTC. The V gene is TRBV5-4, the J gene TRBJ2-7, with 12 bases fitting TRBD1. Germline V gives CDR1 SGHNT, CDR2 YYREEE (reference sequence). The CDR3 loop spans 14 amino acids. V lost 4 bases and J lost 8; bases outside the gene matches: 7. Supplemented by reference TRBV5-4 and TRBJ2-7, the full variable domain reads ETGVTQSPTHLIKTRGQQVTLRCSSQSGHNTVSWYQQALGQGPQFIFQYYREEENGRGNFPPRFSGLQFPNYSSELNVNALELDDSALYLCASSPGTGGWKQYFGPGTRLTVT.

CDR3 in DNA: TGCGCCAGCAGTGATTCACTAGGCCCTCACCTCGAGCAGTACTTC. This sequence encodes CASSDSLGPHLEQYF. This chain joins TRBV10-1 and TRBJ2-7; possible D gene TRBD2, 5 bases. Germline V gene lookup returns CDR1 WNHNN and CDR2 SYGVQD (reference sequence). The V end was cut by 3 bases, the J end by 6 bases, with 18 bases between. The CDR3 contains 15 residues.

The chain employs TRBV4-1 and TRBJ1-2; TRBD1 agrees at 9 bases. After removal of 6 bases from V and 7 bases from J, the junction contained 12 bases not matched to a gene. CDR1 is MGHRA, CDR2 YSYEKL, per germline. The CDR3 contains 15 residues. The CDR3: CASRVEGQGPLGYTF. In nucleotides, the CDR3 is TGCGCCAGCAGGGTCGAAGGACAGGGGCCTCTTGGCTACACCTTC.

The sample holds one count of this clone. This chain joins TRBV7-9 and TRBJ1-3; 9 nucleotides agree with TRBD1. Germline values: CDR1 SEHNR, CDR2 FQNEAQ (reference sequence). CDR3 length equals 16 residues. The junction had 10 bases not matched to a gene; V was cut back by 7 bases and J by 3 bases. CDR3 in amino acids: CASTPAGTGIGNTIYF. CDR3 nucleotide sequence: TGTGCCAGCACACCAGCCGGGACAGGGATTGGAAACACCATATATTTT.

The V call is TRBV6-1, the J call TRBJ1-4; 8 nucleotides match TRBD1. This CDR3 has 17 residues. The V and J ends lost 0 bases and 4 bases, in that order; junction bases with no gene match: 7. Germline CDR1 MNHNS, CDR2 SASEGT. Here the CDR3 DNA reads TGTGCCAGCAGTGAAGCTGCAGGGGGCTTGCTTAATGAAAAACTGTTTTTT. The encoded protein is CASSEAAGGLLNEKLFF.

This chain links TRBV5-6 with TRBJ1-2; possibly TRBD1 for D (5 bases). From germline, CDR1 is SGHDT and CDR2 YYEEEE. Deletions cut 0 bases from V and 2 bases from J, with 14 bases between. The CDR3 consists of 16 residues. The chain's CDR3 is CASSLGTGATNYGYTF. The CDR3 DNA follows: TGTGCCAGCAGCTTGGGTACAGGCGCTACCAACTATGGCTACACCTTC.

Of note for this clone: The junction shows a germline mismatch at one end, possibly a read error. The rearrangement uses TRBV28 and TRBJ2-5; possibly TRBD1 for D (5 bases). In germline, CDR1 is MDHEN, CDR2 SYDVKM. The CDR3 extends over 14 amino acids. Here the CDR3 DNA reads TGTGCCAGCACTTTAGGGGCAGCACAAGAGACCCAGTACTTC. Translated, it gives CASTLGAAQETQYF. The full variable domain, its missing parts supplied by reference TRBV28 and TRBJ2-5, is DVKVTQSSRYLVKRTGEKVFLECVQDMDHENMFWYRQDPGLGLRLIYFSYDVKMKEKGDIPEGYSVSREKKERFSLILESASTNQTSMYLCASTLGAAQETQYFGPGTRLLVL.

The CDR3 nucleotides are TGTGCCAGCTTCCCTCCGGACAGGGGAGGAGAGACCCAGTACTTC. It translates to CASFPPDRGGETQYF. This chain links TRBV6-1 with TRBJ2-5; 9 nucleotides line up with TRBD1. This CDR3 spans 15 amino acids. V shed 8 bases, J shed 4 bases, and the junction held 11 bases outside the gene matches. Germline loops: CDR1 MNHNS, CDR2 SASEGT.

The chain joins TRBV18 to TRBJ1-5; D unresolved. Trimming removed 3 bases at V and 7 bases at J, with 10 bases between. CDR1 KGHSH and CDR2 LQKENI come from the germline V gene. This CDR3 comprises 13 residues. The CDR3 DNA reads TGTGCCAGCTCACCGGCGGAGAGGCAGCCCCAGCATTTT. Protein product: CASSPAERQPQHF.

The chain is built from TRBV4-1 and TRBJ2-5, with D unclear. Deletions cut 3 bases from V and 11 bases from J, with 16 bases between. Germline assignment: CDR1 MGHRA and CDR2 YSYEKL. The CDR3 is made up of 13 amino acids. CDR3 in amino acids: CASSHEPVVEQYF. CDR3 nucleotides: TGCGCCAGCAGCCATGAACCGGTGGTGGAGCAGTACTTC.

The rearrangement uses TRBV9 and TRBJ2-5; 9 bases match TRBD1. Unmatched junction bases numbered 13, after V lost 5 bases and J lost 2 bases. The V gene's germline CDR1 is SGDLS and CDR2 YYNGEE. The CDR3 length is 17 residues. DNA for the CDR3: TGTGCCAGCAGTTCCGGGACAGGGACCTTTTTGCAAGAGACCCAGTACTTC. It codes for CASSSGTGTFLQETQYF.

This clone appeared once. The chain recombines TRBV5-1 with TRBJ2-3; 11 bases match TRBD1. The germline CDR1 and CDR2 sequences are SGHRS and YFSETQ. Trimming cost V 3 bases and J 4 bases; bases outside gene matches: 7. CDR3 length: 16 residues. The CDR3 is CASSSLPGQGADTQYF. CDR3 nucleotides: TGCGCCAGCAGCTCCCTCCCGGGACAGGGGGCAGATACGCAGTATTTT.

This chain connects TRBV6-6 to TRBJ2-2, with 8 bases lining up with TRBD1. V was clipped by 6 bases and J by 6 bases; unmatched bases: 12. Germline V gene data show CDR1 as MNHNY and CDR2 as SVGAGI (reference sequence). The CDR3 contains 16 residues. CDR3 sequence: CASRHTGQGGSGELFF. The CDR3 DNA reads TGTGCCAGCAGACACACAGGACAGGGCGGGTCCGGGGAGCTGTTTTTT.

CDR3 amino acids: CASSLAGGSYEQYF. Here the CDR3 DNA reads TGTGCCAGCAGCTTGGCGGGCGGGAGTTACGAGCAGTACTTC. This rearrangement joins TRBV5-4 to TRBJ2-7, with 7 nucleotides matching TRBD2. The CDR3 spans 14 residues. Per the germline V gene, CDR1 is SGHNT and CDR2 is YYREEE (reference sequence). The J segment lost 4 bases and the V segment lost 0 bases, leaving 4 bases of the junction unmatched.

The chain has TRBV6-6 and TRBJ2-1, with 14 bases fitting TRBD2. After removal of 4 bases from V and 9 bases from J, the junction contained 8 bases not matched to a gene. This CDR3 is 16 amino acids long. The germline gives CDR1 MNHNY, CDR2 SVGAGI (reference sequence). The CDR3 nucleotides are TGTGCCAGCAGTTCCCCGGGACTAGCGGGAGAAGGTGAGCAGTTCTTC. It codes for CASSSPGLAGEGEQFF.